The subject of this entry is one T cell receptor (beta chain). CDR1 is SGHNT and CDR2 is YENEEA in the germline V gene. Trimming shortened V by 1 base and J by 3 bases, and 15 bases separated the two germline ends. This CDR3 spans 16 amino acids. Produced via immunoSEQ multiplex PCR; TCRdb's table is partial and in-frame only. Among approximately 59,000 clones, about 81% were seen once, and the ten largest hold 15% to 18%. This record belongs to a study of blood T cell repertoires in COVID-19. Study-level background: Whether acute or convalescent, the COVID-19 samples came from the United States, Italy and Spain. Sources were T cells, B-cell-depleted T cells, or PBMCs; the material itself was cDNA or gDNA.

Material: peripheral blood. The source of this sequence is a man of 80 years or more with acute or convalescent COVID-19. V and J are TRBV11-3 and TRBJ2-5; possible D gene TRBD2, 5 bases. In DNA, the CDR3 is TGTGCCAGCAGCTTAGGGAGCAGAGAGAGGGAAGAGACCCAGTACTTC. Translated: CASSLGSREREETQYF.